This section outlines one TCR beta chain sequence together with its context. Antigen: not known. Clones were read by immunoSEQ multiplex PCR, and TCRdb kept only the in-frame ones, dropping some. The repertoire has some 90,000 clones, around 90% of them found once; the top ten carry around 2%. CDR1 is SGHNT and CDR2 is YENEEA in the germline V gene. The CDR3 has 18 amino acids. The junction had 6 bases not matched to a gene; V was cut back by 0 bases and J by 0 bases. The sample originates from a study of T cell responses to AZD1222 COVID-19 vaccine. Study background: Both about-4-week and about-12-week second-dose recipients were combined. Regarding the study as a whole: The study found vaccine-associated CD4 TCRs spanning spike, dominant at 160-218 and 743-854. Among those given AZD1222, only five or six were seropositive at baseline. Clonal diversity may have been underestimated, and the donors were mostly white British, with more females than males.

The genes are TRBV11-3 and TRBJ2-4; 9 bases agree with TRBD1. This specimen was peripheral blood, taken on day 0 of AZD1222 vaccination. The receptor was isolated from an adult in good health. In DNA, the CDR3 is TGTGCCAGCAGCTTAGACCGACAGGGGGGGATAGCCAAAAACATTCAGTACTTC. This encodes CASSLDRQGGIAKNIQYF.